The T cell receptor (beta chain) described here comes from a study of blood T cells in healthy people across ages. The CDR3 totals 14 residues. Trimming pared 0 bases from V and 4 bases from J, leaving 9 bases between. With a J-beta primer mix and a sample-barcoded 5' primer, a second PCR ran roughly 6 to 12 cycles. Each CDR3 protein is one row after TCRdb ran MiXCR on the 5' RACE reads. The data hold some 900,000 distinct CDR3 sequences, with under 50% observed a single time. The rearrangement uses TRBV12-3 or TRBV12-4 and TRBJ1-2, with D uncertain. The receptor's source is a man between 25 and 39 years old in good health. The sequenced material came from blood. CDR3 nucleotide sequence: TGTGCCAGCAGTTTAGCGCTGACCGGCTATGGCTACACCTTC. Protein sequence: CASSLALTGYGYTF.